Below, 5 T cell receptor beta chains from the same sample are listed, as sequenced in a study of T cells after yellow fever vaccination. Each CDR3 protein is one row after TCRdb ran MiXCR on the 5' RACE reads. There are 500,000 to 650,000 distinct CDR3 sequences in the sample; about a sixth occur only once, and 17% lies in the top ten. The sequencing here drew on PBMCs, taken about 5 days after the first yellow fever vaccination. The source is a man younger than 35 who received the YFV17D yellow fever vaccine.

The gene calls are TRBV12-3 or TRBV12-4 and TRBJ1-4; weak D call: TRBD1 (5 bases). The ends were cut back, 3 bases at V and 7 bases at J, with 12 bases in the middle. This CDR3 contains 14 residues. The CDR3 bases are TGTGCCAGCAGTTTCGGGGCCCTGGGTGAAAAACTGTTTTTT. It is translated as CASSFGALGEKLFF.

This clonotype was observed at least ten times. J is TRBJ1-4 and V is TRBV6-5, with D unclear. From germline, CDR1 is MNHEY and CDR2 SVGAGI. This CDR3 has 17 residues. V lost 0 bases and J 5 bases, leaving 16 bases between the germline ends. CDR3 bases: TGTGCCAGCAGTTACTCGAAAATTCCTGGGTCGAATGAAAAACTGTTTTTT. This sequence encodes CASSYSKIPGSNEKLFF.

J is TRBJ2-1 and V is TRBV27, with D perhaps TRBD1 (5 bases). The germline CDR1 and CDR2 sequences are MNHEY and SMNVEV (reference sequence). The V and J ends lost 7 bases and 6 bases respectively, with 10 bases between them. CDR3 size: 12 residues. The CDR3 reads CASTGAANEQFF. The CDR3, as DNA: TGTGCCAGCACTGGGGCTGCCAATGAGCAGTTCTTC.

This clonotype was recorded a few times. The rearrangement uses TRBV18 and TRBJ2-7; 8 nucleotides agree with TRBD1. Germline V gene sequence: CDR1 KGHSH, CDR2 LQKENI. V dropped 5 bases and J dropped 6; count of bases not matched to a gene: 6. The CDR3 loop spans 13 amino acids. CDR3 sequence: CASSIQGAVEQYF. The CDR3 DNA sequence: TGTGCCAGCTCAATCCAGGGGGCCGTCGAGCAGTACTTC.

The rearrangement links TRBV6-1 to TRBJ1-5; D uncertain. V was clipped by 6 bases and J by 4 bases, with 10 bases between them. The CDR3 length is 13 residues. Germline V gene sequence: CDR1 MNHNS, CDR2 SASEGT. CDR3 in DNA: TGTGCCAGCAGGAGGGTTAGTAATCAGCCCCAGCATTTT. It translates to CASRRVSNQPQHF.